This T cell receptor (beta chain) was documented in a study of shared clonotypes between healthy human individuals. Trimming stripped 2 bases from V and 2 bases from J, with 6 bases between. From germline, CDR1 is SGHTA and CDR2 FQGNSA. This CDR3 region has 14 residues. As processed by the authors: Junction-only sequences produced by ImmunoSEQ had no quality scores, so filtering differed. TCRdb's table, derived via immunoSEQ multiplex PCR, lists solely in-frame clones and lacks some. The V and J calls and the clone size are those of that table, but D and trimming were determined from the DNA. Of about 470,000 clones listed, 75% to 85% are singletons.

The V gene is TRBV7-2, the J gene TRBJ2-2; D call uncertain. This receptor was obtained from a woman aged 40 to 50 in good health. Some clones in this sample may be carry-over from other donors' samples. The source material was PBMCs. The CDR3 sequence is CASSLLRNTGELFF. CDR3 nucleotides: TGTGCCAGCAGCTTATTACGTAACACCGGGGAGCTGTTTTTT.